This passage covers 32 T cell receptor beta chains from one sample sequenced in a study of T cell repertoires in cytomegalovirus infection. TCRdb re-derived calls from the reads in MiXCR, one entry per CDR3 protein. The sample holds 490,000 or so distinct CDR3 sequences, over 9% seen once. Input material: PBMCs. Source of these receptors: a human donor in good health (CMV status not recorded). Some clones in this sample may be carry-over from other donors' samples.

This clonotype was counted many times. The V gene is TRBV20-1, the J gene TRBJ2-1, with 8 bases aligning to TRBD2. The CDR3 is 16 amino acids. CDR1 is DFQATT, CDR2 SNEGSKA, per germline (reference sequence). V was clipped by 1 base and J by 6 bases; unmatched bases: 11. For the CDR3, the DNA is TGCAGTGCTAGAGTTCCAGCGGGGGCCTGGAGCAATGAGCAGTTCTTC. Protein sequence: CSARVPAGAWSNEQFF.

V and J are TRBV11-2 and TRBJ1-1; no clear D. Trimming removed 2 bases from V and 1 base from J, with 11 bases in between. There are 15 residues in the CDR3. Germline V lookup: CDR1 SGHAT, CDR2 FQNNGV. The CDR3 DNA reads as TGTGCCAGCAGCTTATCTTACCTCCAGAACACTGAAGCTTTCTTT. Encoded protein: CASSLSYLQNTEAFF.

The sample holds many counts of this clonotype. The genes are TRBV28 and TRBJ2-1, with TRBD2 identical over 12 bases. The CDR3 contains 18 residues. CDR1 is MDHEN and CDR2 is SYDVKM in the germline V gene. The V and J ends lost 2 bases and 9 bases, in that order; junction bases with no gene match: 14. CDR3 DNA sequence: TGTGCCAGCAGTTTAGGGCGGGCTAGCGGGAGGGCCGAAGGTGAGCAGTTCTTC. It translates to CASSLGRASGRAEGEQFF.

This clonotype occurred many times. The chain joins TRBV4-2 to TRBJ1-3; a weak D match, TRBD1 (5 bases). Trimming removed 3 bases from V and 2 bases from J, with 14 bases in between. The CDR3 loop spans 16 amino acids. Looked up from germline, CDR1 is LGHNA and CDR2 is YNFKEQ. Here the CDR3 DNA reads TGTGCCAGCAGCCAGGTGGCCGGGACGGCTGGAAACACCATATATTTT. Translation gives CASSQVAGTAGNTIYF.

This clonotype occurred many times. This rearrangement joins TRBV5-5 to TRBJ1-5; 8 bases match TRBD1. CDR3 size: 16 residues. V was pared by 1 base and J by 3 bases, with 6 bases of the junction left unmatched. Germline CDR1 reads SGHKS; CDR2 reads YYEKEE (reference sequence). The CDR3 reads CASSLLRQGSNQPQHF. CDR3 coding DNA: TGTGCCAGCAGCTTGTTAAGACAGGGGTCCAATCAGCCCCAGCATTTT.

V is TRBV24-1 and J is TRBJ2-5, with 7 bases lining up with TRBD2. Germline trimming cut 4 bases from V and 7 bases from J; bases unmatched to any gene: 14. Germline CDR1 and CDR2: KGHDR and SFDVKD. There are 16 residues in the CDR3. Here the CDR3 reads CATSDPSYGPGGTQYF. DNA for the CDR3: TGTGCCACCAGTGACCCCTCCTACGGCCCGGGGGGGACCCAGTACTTC.

This clonotype was seen many times. The chain uses TRBV5-1 and TRBJ1-1; D gene uncertain. This CDR3 has 15 amino acids. V was trimmed by 0 bases and J by 1 base, leaving 10 bases between them. Germline V lookup: CDR1 SGHRS, CDR2 YFSETQ. The CDR3 sequence: CASSLDRGWNTEAFF. CDR3 in DNA: TGCGCCAGCAGCTTGGACCGGGGTTGGAACACTGAAGCTTTCTTT.

This clonotype was seen repeatedly, ten times or more. The genes are TRBV12-3 or TRBV12-4 and TRBJ2-5; TRBD2 aligns across 9 bases. The CDR3 has 15 residues. V gave up 7 bases and J gave up 2 bases; unmatched junction bases: 8. CDR3 sequence: CASTAGGPWQETQYF. Written as DNA, the CDR3 is TGTGCCAGCACGGCGGGGGGGCCATGGCAAGAGACCCAGTACTTC.

This clonotype showed up many times. CDR3 sequence: CASSLATGLGTEAFF. The CDR3 DNA reads TGTGCCAGCAGCTTAGCGACAGGGTTAGGCACTGAAGCTTTCTTT. The chain carries TRBV7-2 and TRBJ1-1; 7 bases agree with TRBD1. Germline assignment: CDR1 SGHTA and CDR2 FQGNSA. Trimming removed 0 bases from V and 4 bases from J; junction bases left unmatched: 5. The CDR3 is 15 residues long.

This clonotype was seen more than once but under ten times. The chain carries TRBV29-1 and TRBJ2-7, with 8 nucleotides matching TRBD1. V gave up 2 bases and J gave up 0 bases; unmatched junction bases: 6. The CDR3 contains 15 residues. The germline V gene encodes CDR1 SQVTM and CDR2 ANQGSEA. The CDR3 DNA is TGCAGCGTTGAATCCAACAGGGGGAGCTCCTACGAGCAGTACTTC. Protein product: CSVESNRGSSYEQYF.

Many counts were recorded for this clonotype. The chain has TRBV6-1 and TRBJ1-1; the D gene is possibly TRBD1 (5 bases). V dropped 2 bases and J dropped 1 base, with 14 bases sitting between them. The V gene's germline CDR1 is MNHNS and CDR2 SASEGT. This CDR3 region has 16 residues. The CDR3 loop reads CASSERGWGTNTEAFF. DNA of the CDR3: TGTGCCAGCAGTGAAAGGGGTTGGGGCACGAACACTGAAGCTTTCTTT.

This clonotype was counted at least ten times. The junction and the germline gene differ at one end; a read error may be behind it. The rearrangement links TRBV5-1 to TRBJ2-5; D is uncertain. Germline lookup yields CDR1 SGHRS and CDR2 YFSETQ. The CDR3 runs to 12 residues. The CDR3 nucleotides are TGTGCCAGCAGCTTAAGCCAAGAGACCCAGTACTTC. Protein sequence: CASSLSQETQYF.

This clonotype showed up many times. The rearrangement uses TRBV7-6 and TRBJ2-2; 7 nucleotides match TRBD2. The CDR3 runs to 15 residues. Per the germline V gene, CDR1 is SGHVS and CDR2 is FNYEAQ. Germline trimming cut 2 bases from V and 5 bases from J; bases unmatched to any gene: 5. CDR3 amino acids: CASSLRREWTGELFF. CDR3 nucleotide sequence: TGTGCCAGCAGCTTAAGGCGGGAGTGGACCGGGGAGCTGTTTTTT. The full variable domain, rest sourced from reference TRBV7-6 and TRBJ2-2, is GAGVSQSPRYKVTKRGQDVALRCDPISGHVSLYWYRQALGQGPEFLTYFNYEAQQDKSGLPNDRFSAERPEGSISTLTIQRTEQRDSAMYRCASSLRREWTGELFFGEGSRLTVL.

This clonotype was detected ten times or more. The gene calls are TRBV19 and TRBJ2-1, with 8 bases identical to TRBD1. CDR3 length: 14 residues. CDR1 is LNHDA, CDR2 SQIVND, per germline (reference sequence). Trimming removed 6 bases from V and 6 bases from J; junction bases left unmatched: 7. CDR3 nucleotide sequence: TGTGCCAGTAGCGGCAGGGGGCCGAGCAATGAGCAGTTCTTC. Its protein is CASSGRGPSNEQFF.

Here the CDR3 DNA reads TGTGCCAGCAGCTTAGGTAGTTTCAGCTCCTACGAGCAGTACTTC. This translates into CASSLGSFSSYEQYF. V gene TRBV11-2 combines with J gene TRBJ2-7, with unresolved D. Trimming left V 1 base short and J 0 bases short, with 10 bases between. The CDR3 is made up of 15 amino acids. Germline loops: CDR1 SGHAT, CDR2 FQNNGV.

This chain's CDR3 is CASSPPTSGNQETQYF. The CDR3 nucleotides are TGTGCCAGCTCACCACCGACTAGCGGGAACCAAGAGACCCAGTACTTC. The chain links TRBV18 to TRBJ2-5, with 11 bases identical to TRBD2. V was clipped by 0 bases and J by 0 bases; unmatched bases: 0. The CDR3 runs to 16 residues. Germline V CDR1 and CDR2: KGHSH, LQKENI.

There are a few counts of this clonotype. The gene calls are TRBV2 and TRBJ1-2; TRBD1 matches at 8 bases. This CDR3 comprises 15 residues. From germline, CDR1 is SNHLY and CDR2 FYNNEI. Trimming at V came to 6 bases and at J to 2 bases, leaving 8 bases not matched to a gene. CDR3 nucleotides: TGTGCCAGCAGGACCCCTCGACAGGGGAACTATGGCTACACCTTC. Translating it yields CASRTPRQGNYGYTF.

This clonotype was picked up a small number of times. The V gene is TRBV12-3 or TRBV12-4, the J gene TRBJ1-1, with 7 bases matching TRBD1. The CDR3 spans 13 residues. After removal of 7 bases from V and 4 bases from J, the junction contained 6 bases not matched to a gene. The CDR3, as DNA: TGTGCCAGCAAGTGGGCAGGGGGCACTGAAGCTTTCTTT. This gives the protein CASKWAGGTEAFF.

The table lists this clonotype with many counts. This sequence joins TRBV27 and TRBJ2-7; TRBD2 agrees at 10 bases. V was pared by 7 bases and J by 7 bases, with 13 bases of the junction left unmatched. This CDR3 has 15 residues. Germline V gene sequence: CDR1 MNHEY, CDR2 SMNVEV (reference sequence). This chain's CDR3 is CASTRTSGIPLEQYF. CDR3 nucleotides: TGTGCCAGCACCCGGACTAGCGGTATCCCCTTGGAGCAGTACTTC.

This clonotype was detected many times. J is TRBJ1-2 and V is TRBV7-9; the match to TRBD1 covers 7 bases. The CDR3 totals 15 residues. The junction had 10 bases not matched to a gene; V was cut back by 1 base and J by 8 bases. CDR1 is SEHNR and CDR2 is FQNEAQ in the germline V gene (reference sequence). The CDR3 here is CASSLGDRVGRGYTF. CDR3 coding DNA: TGTGCCAGCAGCTTAGGAGACAGGGTCGGGCGCGGCTACACCTTC.

This clonotype was counted ten times or more. V is TRBV5-5 and J is TRBJ2-7; D is unresolved. The V and J ends lost 3 bases and 5 bases respectively, with 12 bases between them. The CDR3 has 13 amino acids. Germline V lookup: CDR1 SGHKS, CDR2 YYEKEE (reference sequence). CDR3 region: CASSSYSRDEQYF. The CDR3 nucleotides are TGTGCCAGCAGCTCCTATTCAAGGGACGAGCAGTACTTC.

This clonotype was counted many times. This chain links TRBV7-8 with TRBJ2-6; D gene unclear. V shed 2 bases and J shed 11 bases, with 7 bases lying between them. Germline lookup yields CDR1 SGHVS and CDR2 FQNEAQ. The CDR3 has 12 amino acids. CDR3 nucleotide sequence: TGTGCCAGCAGCTTACGATCCCACGTCCTGACTTTC. It encodes CASSLRSHVLTF.

This chain connects TRBV19 to TRBJ2-1, with D unclear. CDR1 LNHDA and CDR2 SQIVND come from the germline V gene (reference sequence). Deletions cut 1 base from V and 5 bases from J, with 6 bases between. The CDR3 is made up of 13 amino acids. As DNA, the CDR3 is TGTGCCAGTAGTATAGGGGGTCACAATGAGCAGTTCTTC. It specifies CASSIGGHNEQFF.

There are many counts of this clonotype. This chain uses TRBV18 with TRBJ2-7, with 11 bases identical to TRBD1. The CDR3 is 14 amino acids. Germline V lookup: CDR1 KGHSH, CDR2 LQKENI. J lost 7 bases, V lost 7 bases, and 9 bases had no gene match. CDR3 in DNA: TGTGCCAGCTGCCGGACAGGGGGCTCCTTGGAGCAGTACTTC. Its protein product is CASCRTGGSLEQYF.

This clonotype was found many times. Its ends do not fully match the called genes, so a read error is possible. The V gene is TRBV5-6, the J gene TRBJ2-7; 15 bases are shared with TRBD2. CDR1 is SGHDT and CDR2 is YYEEEE in the germline V gene. The CDR3 has 14 amino acids. This CDR3 reads CASRPQGLAGGSSF. CDR3 DNA: TGTGCCAGCAGACCTCAAGGACTAGCGGGAGGGTCGAGCTTC.

This clonotype was detected ten times or more. This rearrangement joins TRBV7-9 to TRBJ1-6; no clear D gene. V was pared by 0 bases and J by 9 bases, with 3 bases between. CDR1 and CDR2 from the germline V gene are SEHNR and FQNEAQ (reference sequence). This CDR3 contains 12 residues. CDR3 nucleotide sequence: TGTGCCAGCAGCTTAGCTGGTTCACCCCTCCACTTT. Its protein is CASSLAGSPLHF.

Note on this clonotype: One base away lies a much larger clone, so this may be a sequencing read error. The chain recombines TRBV9 with TRBJ2-3, with D maybe TRBD1 (5 bases). The better agreement between TRBJ1-5 and the DNA end casts doubt on the J call. This CDR3 is built from 17 residues. Germline V gene lookup returns CDR1 SGDLS and CDR2 YYNGEE. CDR3 residues: CASSPGTSGRSRDTQHF. CDR3 nucleotide sequence: TGTGCCAGCAGCCCCGGGACTAGCGGGAGAAGCAGGGATACGCAGCATTTT.

This clonotype was detected ten times or more. The chain employs TRBV7-2 and TRBJ1-5; a possible D gene is TRBD1 (5 bases). The germline V gene has CDR1 SGHTA and CDR2 FQGNSA. V was clipped by 5 bases and J by 4 bases, with 12 bases between them. This CDR3 region has 14 residues. In DNA form, the CDR3 reads TGTGCCAGCAGCCCTCATCCAGGGAATCAGCCCCAGCATTTT. Translating it yields CASSPHPGNQPQHF.

This clonotype was counted ten times or more. The chain carries TRBV20-1 and TRBJ2-5; D remains ambiguous. V was trimmed by 0 bases and J by 5 bases, leaving 7 bases between them. The CDR3 length is 12 residues. The V gene's germline CDR1 is DFQATT and CDR2 SNEGSKA (reference sequence). The CDR3 region is CSARDIRETQYF. DNA for the CDR3: TGCAGTGCTAGAGATATTCGGGAGACCCAGTACTTC.

The J gene is TRBJ2-7, the V gene TRBV20-1; D remains unclear. The V end was cut by 0 bases, the J end by 0 bases, with 6 bases between. Germline CDR1 and CDR2: DFQATT and SNEGSKA (reference sequence). This CDR3 spans 13 amino acids. Written as DNA, the CDR3 is TGCAGTGCTAGAGAGACCATCTCCTACGAGCAGTACTTC. Translated, it gives CSARETISYEQYF.

The table lists this clonotype with many counts. This chain links TRBV27 with TRBJ2-7, with D unresolved. The germline V gene encodes CDR1 MNHEY and CDR2 SMNVEV (reference sequence). The CDR3 totals 13 residues. V lost 6 bases and J lost 2, with 11 bases in between. The CDR3 reads CASRPWDTYEQYF. As DNA, the CDR3 is TGTGCCAGCAGGCCCTGGGATACCTACGAGCAGTACTTC.

This clonotype was seen a handful of times. The chain combines TRBV29-1 with TRBJ2-3; 9 bases are a match to TRBD2. J lost 3 bases, V lost 6 bases, and 10 bases had no gene match. CDR1 is SQVTM, CDR2 ANQGSEA, per germline. The CDR3 extends over 15 amino acids. Here the CDR3 DNA reads TGCAGCGTACCGAGGCGGGAGGGCAGGACAGATACGCAGTATTTT. Protein: CSVPRREGRTDTQYF.